This entry lists 13 T cell receptor beta chains sequenced from one sample in a study of blood T cell repertoires in COVID-19. Assay used: immunoSEQ multiplex PCR; TCRdb lists only in-frame clones, some missing. Among under 90,000 clones listed, over 75% were seen once. The source material was peripheral blood. All receptors derive from a man between 70 and 80 years old with active or convalescent COVID-19.

This clone was picked up one time. The gene calls are TRBV9 and TRBJ2-1; tentatively, D is TRBD2 (6 bases). The germline gives CDR1 SGDLS, CDR2 YYNGEE. Trimming removed 3 bases from V and 3 bases from J, with 13 bases in between. The CDR3 loop spans 15 amino acids. In DNA form, the CDR3 reads TGTGCCAGCAGCGCGAGCGGGCCGGGCTACAATGAGCAGTTCTTC. Translating it yields CASSASGPGYNEQFF.

The chain recombines TRBV18 with TRBJ1-6; 9 bases are shared with TRBD1. V lost 0 bases and J lost 10; bases outside the gene matches: 4. CDR3 length: 15 amino acids. From germline, CDR1 is KGHSH and CDR2 LQKENI. The CDR3 coding sequence is TGTGCCAGCTCACCACCGTTGACAGGGGGGTCACCCCTCCACTTT. Translated: CASSPPLTGGSPLHF.

J is TRBJ2-1 and V is TRBV25-1; D perhaps matches TRBD2 (5 bases). Germline-derived CDR1 and CDR2 are MGHDK and SYGVNS. The CDR3 covers 13 residues. The germline V and J ends were trimmed by 6 bases and 6 bases, with 12 bases remaining between them. The CDR3 coding sequence is TGTGCCAGCAGACGAGCCAGCGGCAATGAGCAGTTCTTC. This translates into CASRRASGNEQFF. The full variable domain, its missing parts supplied by reference TRBV25-1 and TRBJ2-1, is EADIYQTPRYLVIGTGKKITLECSQTMGHDKMYWYQQDPGMELHLIHYSYGVNSTEKGDLSSESTVSRIRTEHFPLTLESARPSHTSQYLCASRRASGNEQFFGPGTRLTVL.

V and J are TRBV5-1 and TRBJ1-3, with TRBD1 identical over 7 bases. V lost 4 bases, J lost 4 bases, and 8 bases stayed unmatched. Germline V CDR1 and CDR2: SGHRS, YFSETQ. The CDR3 sequence is 15 residues long. CDR3 nucleotide sequence: TGCGCCAGCAGCCCCGACAGGGCTGGCGGAAACACCATATATTTT. Its protein is CASSPDRAGGNTIYF.

The rearrangement joins TRBV3-1 (or the pseudogene TRBV3-2) to TRBJ2-5, with D hard to call. The length of the CDR3 is 12 residues. Germline lookup yields CDR1 LGHDT and CDR2 YNNKEL (reference sequence). Trimming pared 0 bases from V and 5 bases from J, leaving 4 bases between. Here the CDR3 DNA reads TGTGCCAGCAGCCAAGATTCGGAGACCCAGTACTTC. The encoded protein is CASSQDSETQYF.

The chain carries TRBV3-1 (or the pseudogene TRBV3-2) and TRBJ2-1; 10 nucleotides align to TRBD2. V lost 4 bases, J lost 0 bases, and 3 bases stayed unmatched. Germline V gives CDR1 LGHDT, CDR2 YNNKEL (reference sequence). The length of the CDR3 is 16 residues. CDR3 region: CASSLSSGGSYNEQFF. As DNA, the CDR3 is TGTGCCAGCAGCCTTTCTAGCGGGGGCTCCTACAATGAGCAGTTCTTC.

This sequence joins TRBV2 and TRBJ2-5; TRBD2 might be the D (6 bases). Trimming removed 1 base from V and 5 bases from J, with 23 bases in between. This CDR3 is 18 amino acids long. From germline, CDR1 is SNHLY and CDR2 FYNNEI. The CDR3 DNA follows: TGTGCCAGCAGTGAAGGATGGGGAGGTGTGGCCTCAGAGGAGACCCAGTACTTC. Protein product: CASSEGWGGVASEETQYF.

The J gene is TRBJ2-7, the V gene TRBV28; D not resolved. Germline-derived CDR1 and CDR2 are MDHEN and SYDVKM. The CDR3 contains 14 residues. V was pared by 2 bases and J by 0 bases, with 8 bases between. The CDR3 reads CASSLGQSSYEQYF. Written as DNA, the CDR3 is TGTGCCAGCAGTTTAGGGCAAAGCTCCTACGAGCAGTACTTC.

The chain combines TRBV19 with TRBJ1-2; D is perhaps TRBD1 (6 bases). Trimming took 0 bases from V and 3 from J, leaving 11 bases between them. CDR1 is LNHDA, CDR2 SQIVND, per germline (reference sequence). This CDR3 has 15 residues. The CDR3 protein is CASSIDPRTDYGYTF. CDR3 sequence (DNA): TGTGCCAGTAGTATAGATCCGCGGACAGACTATGGCTACACCTTC.

The CDR3 here is CASSFQGTDTQYF. The CDR3 DNA sequence: TGTGCCAGCAGCTTCCAGGGCACAGATACGCAGTATTTT. The rearrangement uses TRBV5-4 and TRBJ2-3; D uncertain. The V gene's germline CDR1 is SGHNT and CDR2 YYREEE (reference sequence). V dropped 2 bases and J dropped 1 base, with 5 bases sitting between them. The CDR3 is 13 residues long.

J is TRBJ1-6 and V is TRBV6-5; TRBD1 aligns across 7 bases. The trim removed 5 bases at V and 7 bases at J, leaving 5 bases unmatched. Looked up from germline, CDR1 is MNHEY and CDR2 is SVGAGI. This CDR3 contains 14 residues. The CDR3 region has the DNA TGTGCCAGCAGTAGGACAGGTCCCAATTCACCCCTCCACTTT. This sequence encodes CASSRTGPNSPLHF.

This clone was seen a few times. This chain links TRBV6-5 with TRBJ2-1, with D perhaps TRBD2 (6 bases). The CDR3 is made up of 16 amino acids. Trimming removed 0 bases from V and 5 bases from J, with 14 bases in between. In germline, CDR1 is MNHEY, CDR2 SVGAGI. CDR3 region: CASSYSRRGADNEQFF. CDR3 DNA sequence: TGTGCCAGCAGTTACTCCCGACGCGGGGCCGACAATGAGCAGTTCTTC.

This chain connects TRBV5-4 to TRBJ2-2; D is ambiguous. Trimming stripped 4 bases from V and 5 bases from J, with 9 bases between. Germline CDR1 and CDR2: SGHNT and YYREEE (reference sequence). The CDR3 covers 13 residues. CDR3 amino acids: CASSLERTGELFF. The DNA of the CDR3 is TGTGCCAGCAGCCTCGAGAGGACCGGGGAGCTGTTTTTT. Variable domain in full (rest from reference TRBV5-4 and TRBJ2-2): ETGVTQSPTHLIKTRGQQVTLRCSSQSGHNTVSWYQQALGQGPQFIFQYYREEENGRGNFPPRFSGLQFPNYSSELNVNALELDDSALYLCASSLERTGELFFGEGSRLTVL.